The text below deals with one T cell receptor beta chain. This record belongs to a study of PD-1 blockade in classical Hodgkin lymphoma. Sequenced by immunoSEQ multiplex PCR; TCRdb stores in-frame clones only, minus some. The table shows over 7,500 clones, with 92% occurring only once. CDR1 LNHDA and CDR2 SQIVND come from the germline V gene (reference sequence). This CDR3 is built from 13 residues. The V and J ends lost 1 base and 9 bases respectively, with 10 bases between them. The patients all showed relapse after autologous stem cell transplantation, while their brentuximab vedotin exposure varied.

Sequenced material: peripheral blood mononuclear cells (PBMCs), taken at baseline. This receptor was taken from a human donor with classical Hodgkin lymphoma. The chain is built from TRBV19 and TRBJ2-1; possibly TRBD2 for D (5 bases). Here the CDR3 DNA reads TGTGCCAGTAGTATAGCGCGGGCCGGTGAGCAGTTCTTC. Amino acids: CASSIARAGEQFF.